These T cell receptor beta chains were read from a single sample in a study of regulatory T cells in long-lasting Graves disease. TCRdb re-called the multiplex PCR reads with MiXCR, one entry per CDR3 protein. The sample consists of 400,000 to 600,000 distinct CDR3 sequences, roughly 21% of them appearing once. Sequencing was performed on peripheral blood mononuclear cells (PBMCs), taken when the disease was refractory, from a patient treated with antithyroid drugs. Every receptor here comes from a female donor with Graves disease. Both conserved end residues are part of each CDR3. D genes are given only for firm matches. A row's size may be missing; if present it is once, few, many or a size class.

abundance: .; j_gene: TRBJ2-7; v_gene: TRBV7-9; d_gene: .; CDR3aa: CASSLEKGPAQYEQYF; CDR3nt: TGTGCCAGCAGCTTAGAAAAGGGGCCGGCACAATACGAGCAGTACTTC
abundance: many; j_gene: TRBJ1-4; v_gene: TRBV11-2; d_gene: .; CDR3aa: CASSPQEHYYEKLFF; CDR3nt: TGTGCCAGCAGCCCACAGGAGCACTACTATGAAAAACTGTTTTTT
abundance: .; j_gene: TRBJ2-5; v_gene: TRBV19; d_gene: TRBD1; CDR3aa: CASAKLQGAAGTQYF; CDR3nt: TGTGCCAGTGCGAAACTACAGGGGGCGGCAGGGACCCAGTACTTC
abundance: many; j_gene: TRBJ2-7; v_gene: TRBV12-3/TRBV12-4; d_gene: TRBD2; CDR3aa: CASSYRTSGGSYEQYF; CDR3nt: TGTGCCAGCAGCTACCGGACTAGCGGGGGTTCCTACGAGCAGTACTTC
abundance: few; j_gene: TRBJ2-7; v_gene: TRBV24-1; d_gene: .; CDR3aa: CATSDTLLRDEQYF; CDR3nt: TGTGCCACCAGTGATACCCTTCTCCGGGACGAGCAGTACTTC
abundance: many; j_gene: TRBJ1-2; v_gene: TRBV5-1; d_gene: .; CDR3aa: CASSTDKHGYTF; CDR3nt: TGCGCCAGCAGCACGGACAAGCATGGCTACACCTTC
abundance: many; j_gene: TRBJ1-4; v_gene: TRBV6-1; d_gene: TRBD1; CDR3aa: CASSRRTGATNEKLFF; CDR3nt: TGTGCCAGCAGTCGCCGGACAGGGGCAACTAATGAAAAACTGTTTTTT
abundance: .; j_gene: TRBJ1-6; v_gene: TRBV24-1; d_gene: TRBD1; CDR3aa: CATSDSRQGGNSPLHF; CDR3nt: TGTGCCACCAGTGATTCGCGACAGGGGGGGAATTCACCCCTCCACTTT
abundance: .; j_gene: TRBJ2-5; v_gene: TRBV2; d_gene: .; CDR3aa: CASSPGGHPPGETQYF; CDR3nt: TGTGCCAGCAGCCCCGGGGGACATCCCCCGGGGGAGACCCAGTACTTC
abundance: many; j_gene: TRBJ1-2; v_gene: TRBV10-3; d_gene: .; CDR3aa: CAISESPGTLDGYTF; CDR3nt: TGTGCCATCAGTGAGTCCCCCGGGACTCTCGATGGCTACACCTTC
abundance: many; j_gene: TRBJ2-7; v_gene: TRBV15; d_gene: TRBD1; CDR3aa: CATSSTGGSPWGWYEQYF; CDR3nt: TGTGCCACCAGCAGTACAGGGGGCTCACCCTGGGGTTGGTACGAGCAGTACTTC
abundance: .; j_gene: TRBJ1-1; v_gene: TRBV5-1; d_gene: TRBD1; CDR3aa: CASSSGQGAGHTEAFF; CDR3nt: TGCGCCAGCAGCTCAGGACAGGGTGCGGGTCACACTGAAGCTTTCTTT
abundance: many; j_gene: TRBJ1-4; v_gene: TRBV6-8; d_gene: .; CDR3aa: CASSQRTDPNEKLFF; CDR3nt: TGTGCCAGCAGCCAAAGGACAGACCCTAATGAAAAACTGTTTTTT
abundance: many; j_gene: TRBJ2-5; v_gene: TRBV6-1; d_gene: TRBD1; CDR3aa: CAGSEETGLGETQYF; CDR3nt: TGTGCCGGCAGTGAAGAGACAGGGTTGGGGGAGACCCAGTACTTC
abundance: .; j_gene: TRBJ1-2; v_gene: TRBV20-1; d_gene: .; CDR3aa: CSARDGPWDYGYTF; CDR3nt: TGCAGTGCTAGGGACGGGCCCTGGGACTATGGCTACACCTTC
abundance: many; j_gene: TRBJ2-7; v_gene: TRBV20-1; d_gene: TRBD1; CDR3aa: CSARDAPTGTYEQYF; CDR3nt: TGCAGTGCTAGAGATGCCCCGACAGGGACCTACGAGCAGTACTTC
abundance: .; j_gene: TRBJ1-5; v_gene: TRBV28; d_gene: .; CDR3aa: CASRPEGSPLSNQPQHF; CDR3nt: TGTGCCAGCAGGCCGGAGGGGTCTCCCCTATCCAATCAGCCCCAGCATTTT
abundance: .; j_gene: TRBJ2-1; v_gene: TRBV28; d_gene: TRBD1; CDR3aa: CASSPRTGRAFSYNEQLF; CDR3nt: TGTGCCAGCAGTCCCCGGACAGGAAGGGCGTTCTCCTACAATGAGCAGCTCTTC
abundance: few; j_gene: TRBJ2-7; v_gene: TRBV3-1; d_gene: .; CDR3aa: CASSQSPKPTYEQYF; CDR3nt: TGTGCCAGCAGCCAATCTCCGAAACCCACCTACGAGCAGTACTTC
abundance: many; j_gene: TRBJ2-6; v_gene: TRBV7-2; d_gene: TRBD2; CDR3aa: CASRLAGDGANVLTF; CDR3nt: TGTGCCAGCAGACTAGCGGGCGACGGGGCCAACGTCCTGACTTTC
abundance: .; j_gene: TRBJ1-4; v_gene: TRBV4-3; d_gene: .; CDR3aa: CASSPGRVNEKLFF; CDR3nt: TGCGCCAGCAGCCCGGGACGGGTTAATGAAAAACTGTTTTTT
abundance: .; j_gene: TRBJ1-4; v_gene: TRBV19; d_gene: .; CDR3aa: CASRRDASTNEKLFF; CDR3nt: TGTGCCAGTAGGAGGGACGCCTCAACTAATGAAAAACTGTTTTTT
abundance: .; j_gene: TRBJ2-2; v_gene: TRBV20-1; d_gene: .; CDR3aa: CSADTGLNTGELFF; CDR3nt: TGCAGTGCTGATACGGGACTCAACACCGGGGAGCTGTTTTTT
abundance: .; j_gene: TRBJ1-2; v_gene: TRBV7-9; d_gene: .; CDR3aa: CASTPAGGWAYGYTF; CDR3nt: TGTGCCAGCACCCCGGCCGGAGGGTGGGCCTATGGCTACACCTTC
abundance: .; j_gene: TRBJ1-1; v_gene: TRBV13; d_gene: .; CDR3aa: CASSLGRPQGTEAFF; CDR3nt: TGTGCCAGCAGCTTGGGTAGACCGCAGGGCACTGAAGCTTTCTTT
abundance: few; j_gene: TRBJ1-5; v_gene: TRBV19; d_gene: .; CDR3aa: CASSMFTVANNQPQHF; CDR3nt: TGTGCCAGTAGTATGTTCACGGTGGCGAACAATCAGCCCCAGCATTTT
abundance: .; j_gene: TRBJ2-2; v_gene: TRBV6-2/TRBV6-3; d_gene: TRBD2; CDR3aa: CASSYKLASGVRTGELFF; CDR3nt: TGTGCCAGCAGTTATAAGCTGGCTAGCGGGGTGCGAACCGGGGAGCTGTTTTTT
abundance: few; j_gene: TRBJ2-5; v_gene: TRBV11-2; d_gene: TRBD1; CDR3aa: CASGPTYGTGSRETQYF; CDR3nt: TGTGCCAGCGGCCCTACCTACGGGACAGGGTCTCGGGAGACCCAGTACTTC
abundance: few; j_gene: TRBJ2-5; v_gene: TRBV6-1; d_gene: .; CDR3aa: CASRTGRVQETQYF; CDR3nt: TGTGCCAGCAGAACGGGGCGGGTACAAGAGACCCAGTACTTC
abundance: many; j_gene: TRBJ2-5; v_gene: TRBV28; d_gene: .; CDR3aa: CASSLFVLQETQYF; CDR3nt: TGTGCCAGCAGTTTATTTGTCCTTCAAGAGACCCAGTACTTC
abundance: many; j_gene: TRBJ1-5; v_gene: TRBV12-3/TRBV12-4; d_gene: .; CDR3aa: CASSLANSNNQPQHF; CDR3nt: TGTGCCAGCAGTTTAGCGAACTCAAACAATCAGCCCCAGCATTTT
abundance: few; j_gene: TRBJ2-7; v_gene: TRBV10-3; d_gene: TRBD1; CDR3aa: CAISSPDRGYEQYF; CDR3nt: TGTGCCATCAGTAGCCCCGACAGGGGATACGAGCAGTACTTC
abundance: many; j_gene: TRBJ2-7; v_gene: TRBV12-3/TRBV12-4; d_gene: .; CDR3aa: CASSFGGRGTLRYEQYF; CDR3nt: TGTGCCAGCAGTTTCGGGGGGCGAGGAACCCTCCGATACGAGCAGTACTTC
abundance: many; j_gene: TRBJ2-5; v_gene: TRBV27; d_gene: TRBD2; CDR3aa: CASSQPTSGGQETQYF; CDR3nt: TGTGCCAGCAGCCAACCGACTAGCGGGGGACAAGAGACCCAGTACTTC
abundance: many; j_gene: TRBJ2-2; v_gene: TRBV27; d_gene: .; CDR3aa: CASSLSQIGELFF; CDR3nt: TGTGCCAGCAGTTTAAGTCAGATCGGGGAGCTGTTTTTT
abundance: .; j_gene: TRBJ1-2; v_gene: TRBV19; d_gene: TRBD1; CDR3aa: CASSSGTGSNYGYTF; CDR3nt: TGTGCCAGTAGCTCCGGGACAGGGAGTAACTATGGCTACACCTTC
abundance: few; j_gene: TRBJ1-1; v_gene: TRBV20-1; d_gene: .; CDR3aa: CSARARDASHMNTEAFF; CDR3nt: TGCAGTGCTAGAGCGAGGGATGCCTCACACATGAACACTGAAGCTTTCTTT
abundance: few; j_gene: TRBJ1-4; v_gene: TRBV7-2; d_gene: .; CDR3aa: CASSPPGTRELFF; CDR3nt: TGTGCCAGCAGCCCCCCCGGGACACGGGAACTGTTTTTT
abundance: many; j_gene: TRBJ1-2; v_gene: TRBV7-2; d_gene: .; CDR3aa: CATEVNYGYTF; CDR3nt: TGTGCCACCGAGGTTAACTATGGCTACACCTTC
abundance: many; j_gene: TRBJ2-5; v_gene: TRBV28; d_gene: TRBD1; CDR3aa: CASSLYGTGVRETQYF; CDR3nt: TGTGCCAGCAGTTTATACGGGACAGGGGTTCGAGAGACCCAGTACTTC
abundance: many; j_gene: TRBJ1-1; v_gene: TRBV28; d_gene: .; CDR3aa: CASSLYPGVNTEAFF; CDR3nt: TGTGCCAGCAGTTTATATCCAGGGGTGAACACTGAAGCTTTCTTT
abundance: .; j_gene: TRBJ2-7; v_gene: TRBV30; d_gene: .; CDR3aa: CAWDPGPAYEQYF; CDR3nt: TGTGCCTGGGACCCGGGACCCGCCTACGAGCAGTACTTC
abundance: few; j_gene: TRBJ1-1; v_gene: TRBV11-2; d_gene: .; CDR3aa: CASSLSWPEAFF; CDR3nt: TGTGCCAGCAGCTTAAGTTGGCCAGAAGCTTTCTTT
abundance: many; j_gene: TRBJ1-2; v_gene: TRBV2; d_gene: TRBD1; CDR3aa: CASSDISDRGPPNYGYTF; CDR3nt: TGTGCCAGCAGTGATATTTCCGACAGGGGACCCCCTAACTATGGCTACACCTTC
abundance: few; j_gene: TRBJ1-5; v_gene: TRBV20-1; d_gene: .; CDR3aa: CSANLASNQPQHF; CDR3nt: TGCAGTGCAAATCTAGCGTCTAATCAGCCCCAGCATTTT